The 2 T cell receptor beta chains below all came from one sample that was sequenced in a study of T cells in women clearing cervical HPV infection (dated by TCRdb to the late 2010s). The method was the immunoSEQ multiplex PCR assay. TCRdb's version of the immuneACCESS table is confined to in-frame rearrangements and falls short of the full clone set. An unresolved V gene accounts for under half of the shortfall where checked; the remainder is of unknown origin. The data table for this sample lists approximately 23,000 clones. The biggest ten clones account for 10% to 15% of the sample. Sequencing was performed on blood buffy coat. Source of these receptors: a woman between 18 and 70 years old with a cervical HPV16 infection that either progressed to CIN3+ or cleared (not recorded which).

On this clone itself: The observed sequence ends 3 residues before the CDR3 terminus, with the missing tail filled in from the germline J gene. This chain joins TRBV7-7 and TRBJ1-2, with D possibly TRBD1 on 6 matching bases. The CDR3 runs to 14 residues. The germline CDR1 and CDR2 sequences are SSHAT and FNYEAQ (reference sequence). The CDR3 reads CASSPPGAFNDYTF. CDR3 DNA (partial): TGTGCCAGCAGCCCCCCAGGGGCATTCAATGAC.

Turning to this clone: The CDR3 end falls 3 residues outside the read, so it is completed with the germline J gene. The J gene is TRBJ1-2, the V gene TRBV12-3 or TRBV12-4; D is unresolved. This CDR3 comprises 15 residues. Deletions cut 1 base from V and 4 bases from J, with 13 bases between. CDR3 DNA (partial): TGTGCCAGCAGTTTAGAGGTAGGCAGGAGCTATGGC. Translation: CASSLEVGRSYG. The CDR3 in full is CASSLEVGRSYGYTF.